This T cell receptor (beta chain) comes out of a study of T cell responses to AZD1222 COVID-19 vaccine. Study findings and constraints: Among the donors, most were white British and more were female, and clonal diversity was possibly underestimated. Spike-specific TCR depth and breadth grew after two AZD1222 doses. Repertoire sampling occurred only after the peak T cell response. Seropositivity was recorded at baseline in only 6 or 7 AZD1222 recipients.

Clones were read by immunoSEQ multiplex PCR, and TCRdb kept only the in-frame ones, dropping some. The data show 200,000 to 250,000 clones, 85% to 95% seen once. V gave up 4 bases and J gave up 10 bases, with 11 bases separating them. From germline, CDR1 is SGHTA and CDR2 FQGNSA. The CDR3 is 13 amino acids. Points on this clone: Its antigen is not known.

The receptor was derived from an adult in good health. Sample: peripheral blood, taken on day 0 of MenACWY control vaccination. The rearrangement uses TRBV7-2 and TRBJ1-6; maybe TRBD1 (6 bases). This CDR3 reads CASSSIQGSPLHF. DNA for the CDR3: TGTGCCAGCAGCTCCATACAGGGATCACCCCTCCACTTT.